This T cell receptor beta chain was sequenced for a study of technical replicates of blood from several donors. This table comes from immunoSEQ multiplex PCR, and its TCRdb copy is limited to in-frame clones, with some not included. The table records approximately 60,000 clones, around 87% of them present only once. The CDR3 runs to 15 residues. Germline CDR1 and CDR2: MNHEY and SVGAGI. The V gene end was trimmed by 0 bases and the J gene end by 3 bases; junction bases not matched to a gene: 4. The sequencing input was PBMCs. The rearrangement links TRBV6-5 to TRBJ2-7; 8 bases agree with TRBD1. The origin of this receptor is a human donor in good health. Some clones in this sample may be carry-over from other donors' samples. CDR3 coding DNA: TGTGCCAGCAGTTACTCCACAGGGGGGAACTACGAGCAGTACTTC. Residues: CASSYSTGGNYEQYF.